Listed below are T cell receptor beta chains from one sample, sequenced in a study of blood T cell repertoires in COVID-19. The assay was immunoSEQ multiplex PCR, and TCRdb's table has in-frame clones only and misses some. Counted here are over 250,000 clones, almost 85% occurring once; the ten biggest clones make up 4% to 6%. The sequencing sample was made of peripheral blood. The receptor set was obtained from a man aged 50 to 59 with active or convalescent COVID-19. Each CDR3 is given with its conserved first and last residue. D genes are given only for firm matches. Clone size, where shown, is once, few, many, or a class for clones that have expanded.

>TRBV6-5|NA|TRBJ2-3|NA
CASGEGGPDTQYF
TGTGCCAGCGGGGAGGGGGGCCCAGATACGCAGTATTTT
>TRBV6-2/TRBV6-3|NA|TRBJ2-1|NA
CASSYPRAGVRNEQFF
TGTGCCAGCAGTTACCCCCGGGCAGGGGTTCGCAATGAGCAGTTCTTC
>TRBV27|NA|TRBJ2-3|TRBD1
CASRTPGQGTDTQYF
TGTGCCAGCAGAACTCCGGGACAGGGGACAGATACGCAGTATTTT
>TRBV28|NA|TRBJ2-2|TRBD1
CATHTDRGRSNTGELFF
TGTGCCACCCATACGGACAGGGGCCGATCGAACACCGGGGAGCTGTTTTTT
>TRBV15|NA|TRBJ2-3|NA
CATSTGSISTDTQYF
TGTGCCACCAGCACCGGGTCCATTAGCACAGATACGCAGTATTTT
>TRBV29-1|NA|TRBJ2-2|NA
CSGTGRAGELFF
TGCAGCGGGACAGGGAGGGCCGGGGAGCTGTTTTTT
>TRBV24-1|NA|TRBJ1-6|NA
CARQRPRTEYNSPLHF
TGTGCCAGACAACGCCCAAGGACAGAGTATAATTCACCCCTCCACTTT
>TRBV5-1|NA|TRBJ1-2|TRBD1
CASSLDQGAAYGYTF
TGCGCCAGCAGCTTGGACCAGGGGGCTGCCTATGGCTACACCTTC
>TRBV7-2|NA|TRBJ1-1|NA
CASSAGVGTEAFF
TGTGCCAGCAGTGCAGGGGTAGGAACTGAAGCTTTCTTT
>TRBV27|once|TRBJ2-7|NA
CASSPPGDTYEQYF
TGTGCCAGCAGTCCCCCAGGTGATACCTACGAGCAGTACTTC
>TRBV2|NA|TRBJ1-1|TRBD1
CASRERTGGGTEAFF
TGTGCCAGCAGGGAACGGACAGGAGGAGGGACTGAAGCTTTCTTT
>TRBV6-4|few|TRBJ2-7|NA
CASSEDSTYEQYF
TGTGCCAGCAGCGAGGACAGCACCTACGAGCAGTACTTC
>TRBV5-4|NA|TRBJ1-1|NA
CASSPWGGAEAFF
TGTGCCAGCAGCCCGTGGGGGGGCGCTGAAGCTTTCTTT
>TRBV27|NA|TRBJ1-3|NA
CASREAISGNTIYF
TGTGCCAGCAGAGAAGCGATATCTGGAAACACCATATATTTT
>TRBV19|NA|TRBJ2-6|NA
CASNRVSGANVLTF
TGTGCCAGTAACAGGGTCTCTGGGGCCAACGTCCTGACTTTC
>TRBV25-1|many|TRBJ1-2|TRBD1
CASSDRDRYYGYTF
TGTGCCAGCAGTGACCGGGACAGATACTATGGCTACACCTTC
>TRBV11-3|NA|TRBJ2-5|TRBD1
CASSLTTGVGETQYF
TGTGCCAGCAGCTTAACGACAGGGGTAGGAGAGACCCAGTACTTC
>TRBV13|NA|TRBJ2-1|TRBD2
CASSLAFFSGSPNEQFF
TGTGCCAGCAGCTTAGCCTTCTTTAGCGGGAGTCCCAATGAGCAGTTCTTC
>TRBV19|NA|TRBJ1-1|TRBD1
CASSIGRQGIGAFF
TGTGCCAGTAGTATAGGGCGACAGGGGATTGGGGCTTTCTTT
>TRBV18|NA|TRBJ2-2|TRBD2
CASSPGSGSTGELFF
TGTGCCAGCTCACCAGGGAGCGGGAGTACCGGGGAGCTGTTTTTT
>TRBV12-2|NA|TRBJ1-5|NA
CASRARGQARFNQPQHF
TGTGCAAGTCGCGCCCGGGGACAGGCCCGGTTCAATCAGCCCCAGCATTTT
>TRBV5-4|NA|TRBJ2-7|TRBD2
CASSIGTSGRAYEQYF
TGTGCCAGCAGCATTGGGACTAGCGGGAGGGCTTACGAGCAGTACTTC
>TRBV11-2|NA|TRBJ2-3|TRBD2
CASSRIRVAGGSADTQYF
TGTGCCAGCAGTCGTATACGGGTAGCGGGAGGCAGCGCAGATACGCAGTATTTT
>TRBV7-2|NA|TRBJ2-7|TRBD1
CATKVTGGVEQYF
TGTGCCACCAAAGTTACAGGGGGCGTCGAGCAGTACTTC
>TRBV5-1|once|TRBJ1-4|NA
CASSLNGGPATNEKLFF
TGCGCCAGCAGCTTGAACGGGGGGCCCGCAACTAATGAAAAACTGTTTTTT
>TRBV3-1/TRBV3-2|NA|TRBJ2-1|NA
CASSLTRNEQFF
TGTGCCAGCAGCCTGACTCGTAATGAGCAGTTCTTC
>TRBV6-5|NA|TRBJ2-7|NA
CASSRPGSHEQYF
TGTGCCAGCAGTCGCCCAGGGTCCCACGAGCAGTACTTC
>TRBV19|NA|TRBJ1-3|NA
CASSRRGPGNTIYF
TGTGCCAGTAGCCGGAGGGGTCCAGGAAACACCATATATTTT
>TRBV5-4|NA|TRBJ2-1|TRBD1
CASSLGTGTGRGFF
TGTGCCAGCAGCTTGGGGACAGGGACGGGCAGAGGGTTCTTC
>TRBV4-1|NA|TRBJ2-6|NA
CASSPQGSGANVLTF
TGCGCCAGCAGCCCGCAGGGCTCTGGGGCCAACGTCCTGACTTTC
>TRBV30|NA|TRBJ2-1|NA
CAWSVLRRGPGRAYNEQFF
TGTGCCTGGAGTGTATTGAGGCGGGGCCCGGGTCGCGCCTACAATGAGCAGTTCTTC
>TRBV6-5|NA|TRBJ2-7|NA
CASALGQEGPYEQYF
TGTGCCAGCGCCCTCGGTCAGGAGGGGCCCTACGAGCAGTACTTC
>TRBV4-1|NA|TRBJ1-6|NA
CARSPLLGGGNGSPLHF
TGCGCCCGCAGCCCACTCCTGGGCGGGGGGAACGGTTCACCCCTCCACTTT
>TRBV11-3|NA|TRBJ2-1|NA
CASSNREMGDEQFF
TGTGCCAGCAGTAACAGGGAGATGGGCGATGAGCAGTTCTTC
>TRBV24-1|NA|TRBJ2-3|NA
CATSDSSGGDTQYF
TGTGCCACCAGTGATTCATCGGGGGGCGATACGCAGTATTTT
>TRBV28|few|TRBJ2-2|TRBD1
CASTRGTGAIGGTGELFF
TGTGCCAGCACTCGAGGGACAGGGGCGATCGGGGGCACCGGGGAGCTGTTTTTT
>TRBV12-3/TRBV12-4|NA|TRBJ2-7|NA
CASSHRDPYEQYF
TGTGCCAGCAGCCACAGGGACCCCTACGAGCAGTACTTC
>TRBV13|NA|TRBJ2-1|TRBD2
CASSWAAGGGSYNEQFF
TGTGCCAGCAGCTGGGCAGCGGGAGGGGGTTCGTACAATGAGCAGTTCTTC
>TRBV9|NA|TRBJ2-1|TRBD2
CASSLFAGVGYNEQFF
TGTGCCAGCAGCTTGTTTGCGGGAGTAGGCTACAATGAGCAGTTCTTC
>TRBV5-6|NA|TRBJ1-1|NA
CASSPRRGRGSEAFF
TGTGCCAGCAGCCCACGACGGGGAAGGGGGTCTGAAGCTTTCTTT
>TRBV3-1/TRBV3-2|NA|TRBJ2-2|NA
CASSQEGPGGNTGELFF
TGTGCCAGCAGCCAAGAGGGGCCCGGGGGGAACACCGGGGAGCTGTTTTTT
>TRBV4-1|NA|TRBJ1-1|NA
CASSKSGVVGSTEAFF
TGCGCCAGCAGCAAAAGTGGGGTGGTAGGGAGCACTGAAGCTTTCTTT
>TRBV7-8|NA|TRBJ1-3|NA
CASSPQGPGNTIYF
TGTGCCAGCAGCCCACAGGGCCCCGGAAACACCATATATTTT
>TRBV5-4|NA|TRBJ2-7|TRBD2
CASSREAGGISYEQYF
TGTGCCAGCAGCCGGGAGGCTGGGGGGATTTCCTACGAGCAGTACTTC
>TRBV7-8|NA|TRBJ2-1|TRBD2
CASRTGTSGWIGSYNEQFF
TGTGCCAGCAGAACCGGGACTAGCGGGTGGATTGGCTCCTACAATGAGCAGTTCTTC
>TRBV18|NA|TRBJ2-1|TRBD2
CASSPGGRVNEQFF
TGTGCCAGCTCACCTGGCGGGAGGGTCAATGAGCAGTTCTTC
>TRBV3-1/TRBV3-2|NA|TRBJ2-2|TRBD1
CASSSWTGRITGELFF
TGTGCTAGCAGTTCCTGGACAGGGCGGATCACCGGGGAGCTGTTTTTT
>TRBV4-1|NA|TRBJ2-5|NA
CASSQLTSMGTQYF
TGCGCCAGCAGCCAACTTACTAGTATGGGGACCCAGTACTTC
>TRBV5-6|NA|TRBJ2-7|NA
CASSATNYEQYF
TGTGCCAGCAGTGCAACTAACTACGAGCAGTACTTC
>TRBV5-1|NA|TRBJ1-4|TRBD1
CASSVRGPSEKLFF
TGCGCCAGCAGCGTCAGGGGGCCCAGTGAAAAACTGTTTTTT
>TRBV11-2|NA|TRBJ1-3|NA
CASSLLSGNTIYF
TGTGCCAGCAGCTTGTTATCTGGAAACACCATATATTTT
>TRBV5-4|many|TRBJ2-7|NA
CASSSGFGTYEQYF
TGTGCCAGCAGCTCCGGTTTCGGGACCTACGAGCAGTACTTC
>TRBV7-2|NA|TRBJ1-5|NA
CASSFIRANQPQHF
TGTGCCAGCAGCTTTATCAGGGCCAATCAGCCCCAGCATTTT
>TRBV10-3|NA|TRBJ2-3|TRBD1
CAISENRGDTQYF
TGTGCCATCAGTGAAAACAGGGGAGATACGCAGTATTTT
>TRBV4-1|NA|TRBJ2-5|TRBD2
CASSQRGLAEETQYF
TGCGCCAGCAGCCAAAGAGGACTAGCGGAAGAGACCCAGTACTTC